The 9 T cell receptor beta chains listed next were all sequenced from one sample in a study of cytomegalovirus exposure and HLA in healthy donors. Libraries were prepared by immunoSEQ multiplex PCR; TCRdb keeps only in-frame clonotypes and omits some of them. The repertoire consists of some 150,000 clones, with 75% to 90% occurring once and the leading ten covering roughly 6.4%. Sequenced sample: PBMCs. The receptor set was obtained from a woman aged 25 to 39 in good health and CMV-seropositive.

V and J are TRBV7-6 and TRBJ2-7; TRBD1 aligns across 7 bases. The CDR3 runs to 14 residues. Losses at the gene ends were 5 bases for V and 5 bases for J; bases not matched to a gene: 9. In germline, CDR1 is SGHVS, CDR2 FNYEAQ. The CDR3 DNA follows: TGTGCCAGCAGCCCCTCCCCGGACAGGCACGAGCAGTACTTC. Amino acid sequence: CASSPSPDRHEQYF.

In this sample, this clone turned up once. This chain uses TRBV11-3 with TRBJ2-2; D is possibly TRBD2 (5 bases). The V end was cut by 1 base, the J end by 5 bases, with 5 bases between. The germline CDR1 and CDR2 sequences are SGHNT and YENEEA. CDR3 size: 13 residues. The chain's CDR3 is CASSLAGTGELFF. The CDR3 DNA sequence: TGTGCCAGCAGCTTAGCGGGGACCGGGGAGCTGTTTTTT.

The chain joins TRBV7-2 to TRBJ2-7; 14 bases line up with TRBD2. Per germline, CDR1 SGHTA and CDR2 FQGNSA. This CDR3 is 17 amino acids long. Trimming cost V 0 bases and J 3 bases; bases outside gene matches: 4. The CDR3 DNA reads TGTGCCAGCAGCTTAGCTGGACTAGCGGGAGGCGGCTACGAGCAGTACTTC. Translated, it gives CASSLAGLAGGGYEQYF.

The CDR3 nucleotides read TGCAGCGGATTGGGGACTAGCGGGAGTAACTACAATGAGCAGTTCTTC. This encodes CSGLGTSGSNYNEQFF. This rearrangement joins TRBV29-1 to TRBJ2-1; 14 nucleotides align to TRBD2. Germline values: CDR1 SQVTM, CDR2 ANQGSEA. CDR3 size: 16 residues. The V gene end was trimmed by 7 bases and the J gene end by 3 bases; junction bases not matched to a gene: 8.

The V and J genes are TRBV13 and TRBJ2-1, with D possibly being TRBD2 (7 bases). Trimming removed 3 bases from V and 5 bases from J, with 17 bases in between. Germline assignment: CDR1 PRHDT and CDR2 FYEKMQ (reference sequence). CDR3 length: 16 amino acids. As DNA, the CDR3 is TGTGCCAGCAGCTTCACTCCGGGGGGCTTTAACAATGAGCAGTTCTTC. Protein product: CASSFTPGGFNNEQFF.

The V gene is TRBV4-1, the J gene TRBJ1-1; D gene uncertain. Trimming shortened V by 0 bases and J by 7 bases, and 18 bases separated the two germline ends. CDR1 and CDR2 (germline): MGHRA, YSYEKL. CDR3 length: 16 amino acids. CDR3 sequence: CASSQEAPPRALEAFF. DNA for the CDR3: TGCGCCAGCAGCCAAGAAGCCCCCCCGAGAGCTCTTGAAGCTTTCTTT.

The chain is built from TRBV5-1 and TRBJ2-5; D may be TRBD2 (5 bases). This CDR3 comprises 14 residues. Trimming pared 4 bases from V and 5 bases from J, leaving 15 bases between. Germline CDR1 SGHRS, CDR2 YFSETQ. The DNA for the CDR3 is TGCGCCAGCAGCCCCTCGGGGTCGGTGGAGACCCAGTACTTC. It codes for CASSPSGSVETQYF.

The rearrangement links TRBV29-1 to TRBJ2-5, with 7 bases lining up with TRBD1. The ends lost 4 bases at V and 2 bases at J; junction bases unmatched: 10. Germline assignment: CDR1 SQVTM and CDR2 ANQGSEA. The CDR3 runs to 15 residues. The CDR3 DNA is TGCAGCGTTGTGTTGGGTAGGGGGCGACAAGAGACCCAGTACTTC. It translates to CSVVLGRGRQETQYF.

The rearrangement uses TRBV28 and TRBJ2-7; 15 positions match TRBD2. The V gene's germline CDR1 is MDHEN and CDR2 SYDVKM. The trim removed 8 bases at V and 2 bases at J, leaving 7 bases unmatched. The CDR3 sequence is 16 residues long. This CDR3 is CASPGLAGGPPYEQYF. Here the CDR3 DNA reads TGTGCCAGCCCTGGACTAGCGGGAGGGCCCCCCTACGAGCAGTACTTC.